One and the same sample provided the 31 T cell receptor beta chains below, sequenced in a study of PD-1 blockade in classical Hodgkin lymphoma. Every patient experienced relapse after autologous stem cell transplantation, and brentuximab vedotin exposure varied. TCRdb keeps only in-frame clones here, not all; method: immunoSEQ multiplex PCR. Here the sample spans 70,000 to 80,000 clones, 90% to 95% being singletons. Material: peripheral blood mononuclear cells (PBMCs), obtained at baseline. Receptors were obtained from a human donor with classical Hodgkin lymphoma.

The chain has TRBV4-3 and TRBJ1-5; D unclear. The CDR3 contains 15 residues. Germline V gene lookup returns CDR1 LGHNA and CDR2 YSLEER. V dropped 1 base and J dropped 0 bases, with 7 bases sitting between them. CDR3 loop: CASSQAVRSNQPQHF. The DNA for the CDR3 is TGCGCCAGCAGCCAAGCGGTACGTAGCAATCAGCCCCAGCATTTT.

The chain is built from TRBV7-8 and TRBJ2-7; 8 bases are a match to TRBD2. J lost 7 bases, V lost 5 bases, and 16 bases had no gene match. The CDR3 is 16 amino acids. CDR1 and CDR2 (germline): SGHVS, FQNEAQ. Here the CDR3 reads CASSPTGVTSGTEQYF. For the CDR3, the DNA is TGTGCCAGCAGCCCCACTGGGGTCACTAGCGGAACTGAGCAGTACTTC.

This sequence joins TRBV6-1 and TRBJ2-7; 7 positions match TRBD1. The CDR3 totals 14 residues. The J segment lost 1 base and the V segment lost 2 bases, leaving 2 bases of the junction unmatched. Germline assignment: CDR1 MNHNS and CDR2 SASEGT. The CDR3 region is CASSEQGDSYEQYF. CDR3 DNA sequence: TGTGCCAGCAGTGAACAGGGGGATTCCTACGAGCAGTACTTC.

The chain uses TRBV7-8 and TRBJ2-1; 12 nucleotides match TRBD2. The CDR3 consists of 17 residues. The germline CDR1 and CDR2 sequences are SGHVS and FQNEAQ. J gave up 0 bases and V 1 base, and 1 base lay outside the gene matches. DNA of the CDR3: TGTGCCAGCAGCTTAGGACTAGCGGGAGCCTCCTACAATGAGCAGTTCTTC. Translating it yields CASSLGLAGASYNEQFF.

The V gene is TRBV6-5, the J gene TRBJ1-1; D might be TRBD1 (6 bases). V lost 5 bases to trimming and J lost 4 bases, with 11 bases between them. CDR1 and CDR2 from the germline V gene are MNHEY and SVGAGI. This CDR3 comprises 13 residues. The CDR3 region is CASSKQGGTEAFF. CDR3 DNA sequence: TGTGCCAGCAGTAAACAGGGAGGCACTGAAGCTTTCTTT.

The CDR3 spells CSVLGESYGYTF. As DNA, the CDR3 is TGCAGCGTTCTCGGGGAGAGCTATGGCTACACCTTC. V gene TRBV29-1 combines with J gene TRBJ1-2; the D is unclear. Germline loops: CDR1 SQVTM, CDR2 ANQGSEA. The CDR3 spans 12 residues. V shed 5 bases and J shed 4 bases, with 11 bases lying between them. Supplemented by reference TRBV29-1 and TRBJ1-2, the full variable domain reads SAVISQKPSRDICQRGTSLTIQCQVDSQVTMMFWYRQQPGQSLTLIATANQGSEATYESGFVIDKFPISRPNLTFSTLTVSNMSPEDSSIYLCSVLGESYGYTFGSGTRLTVV.

This clone is a singleton in its sample. The V gene is TRBV6-1, the J gene TRBJ2-1; 11 bases align to TRBD1. This CDR3 has 14 amino acids. Unmatched junction bases numbered 2, after V lost 6 bases and J lost 4 bases. CDR1 MNHNS and CDR2 SASEGT come from the germline V gene. Here the CDR3 reads CASRGQGDYNEQFF. CDR3 sequence (DNA): TGTGCCAGCAGGGGACAGGGGGATTACAATGAGCAGTTCTTC.

This clone was seen just once. The chain couples TRBV7-6 to TRBJ1-2; tentative D call: TRBD1 (6 bases). This CDR3 is built from 15 residues. The V and J ends lost 3 bases and 0 bases respectively, with 11 bases between them. CDR1 and CDR2 from the germline V gene are SGHVS and FNYEAQ. The CDR3 DNA reads as TGTGCCAGCAGCTTTATTCAGGGGCCTAACTATGGCTACACCTTC. Translated, it gives CASSFIQGPNYGYTF.

The gene calls are TRBV19 and TRBJ1-2; D is perhaps TRBD1 (6 bases). V lost 7 bases to trimming and J lost 4 bases, with 13 bases between them. The germline V gene has CDR1 LNHDA and CDR2 SQIVND (reference sequence). The CDR3 loop spans 13 amino acids. CDR3 sequence: CASNGQTPYGYTF. The CDR3 region has the DNA TGTGCCAGTAACGGACAGACCCCCTATGGCTACACCTTC.

V gene TRBV29-1 combines with J gene TRBJ1-5; no definite D call. The CDR3 loop spans 12 amino acids. The germline gives CDR1 SQVTM, CDR2 ANQGSEA. Trimming removed 7 bases from V and 5 bases from J, with 12 bases in between. CDR3: CSAGGGDQPQHF. The CDR3 DNA sequence: TGCAGCGCTGGTGGTGGGGATCAGCCCCAGCATTTT.

This chain joins TRBV9 and TRBJ1-5; D unresolved. The germline gives CDR1 SGDLS, CDR2 YYNGEE. The CDR3 is 14 residues long. Trimming took 0 bases from V and 3 from J, leaving 7 bases between them. The CDR3, as DNA: TGTGCCAGCAGCGTAGCTGGGTTCAATCAGCCCCAGCATTTT. Translating it yields CASSVAGFNQPQHF.

The chain joins TRBV21-1 to TRBJ1-2; the table's D gene call, TRBD1, was not cross checked with the DNA. TRBV21-1 is a documented pseudogene. This CDR3 spans 16 amino acids. The CDR3 coding sequence is TGTGCCAGATACTATTCTACCGGGACAGGGGCCTATGGCTACACCTTC. Translation gives CARYYSTGTGAYGYTF.

The chain is built from TRBV9 and TRBJ1-2; 10 bases are a match to TRBD1. V gave up 4 bases and J gave up 7 bases; unmatched junction bases: 7. In germline, CDR1 is SGDLS, CDR2 YYNGEE. The CDR3 extends over 14 amino acids. In DNA form, the CDR3 reads TGTGCCAGCAGCTCGACAGGGGGCCTTACTGGCTACACCTTC. Residues: CASSSTGGLTGYTF. The variable domain in full, completed from reference TRBV9 and TRBJ1-2, reads DSGVTQTPKHLITATGQRVTLRCSPRSGDLSVYWYQQSLDQGLQFLIQYYNGEERAKGNILERFSAQQFPDLHSELNLSSLELGDSALYFCASSSTGGLTGYTFGSGTRLTVV.

The gene calls are TRBV7-9 and TRBJ2-3, with TRBD1 matching over 10 bases. The V segment lost 4 bases and the J segment 3 bases; nucleotides outside the gene matches: 1. Germline V gene lookup returns CDR1 SEHNR and CDR2 FQNEAQ (reference sequence). The CDR3 consists of 14 residues. The CDR3 region has the DNA TGTGCCAGCAGCTGGGACAGGGGAACAGATACGCAGTATTTT. This codes for CASSWDRGTDTQYF. The full variable domain, its missing parts supplied by reference TRBV7-9 and TRBJ2-3, is DTGVSQNPRHKITKRGQNVTFRCDPISEHNRLYWYRQTLGQGPEFLTYFQNEAQLEKSRLLSDRFSAERPKGSFSTLEIQRTEQGDSAMYLCASSWDRGTDTQYFGPGTRLTVL.

The J gene is TRBJ2-6, the V gene TRBV28; 8 bases are a match to TRBD1. CDR1 is MDHEN, CDR2 SYDVKM, per germline. Unmatched junction bases numbered 11, after V lost 7 bases and J lost 0 bases. CDR3 length equals 18 residues. CDR3 DNA: TGTGCCAGCAAGACCAGCAGGGGGCTTTTCTCTGGGGCCAACGTCCTGACTTTC. Translation: CASKTSRGLFSGANVLTF.

The V and J genes are TRBV14 and TRBJ2-2; a possible D gene is TRBD2 (5 bases). Germline values: CDR1 SGHDN, CDR2 FVKESK. This CDR3 has 14 amino acids. V was clipped by 4 bases and J by 8 bases, with 14 bases between them. This chain's CDR3 is CASSPQLPGGELFF. Written as DNA, the CDR3 is TGTGCCAGCAGCCCTCAGTTGCCGGGGGGGGAGCTGTTTTTT.

This clone was seen just once. The chain links TRBV7-3 to TRBJ2-7; the match to TRBD1 covers 8 bases. Germline V CDR1 and CDR2: SGHTA, FQGTGA. J lost 4 bases, V lost 5 bases, and 4 bases had no gene match. This CDR3 contains 13 residues. The CDR3 DNA reads as TGTGCCAGCAGCCCCGGACAGGGTTACGAGCAGTACTTC. It specifies CASSPGQGYEQYF.

CDR3 in amino acids: CASSPRQGLTGELFF. Here the CDR3 DNA reads TGTGCCAGCAGCCCCCGACAGGGTTTGACCGGGGAGCTGTTTTTT. The genes are TRBV7-9 and TRBJ2-2; 7 bases line up with TRBD1. The V and J ends lost 5 bases and 5 bases, in that order; junction bases with no gene match: 8. Germline V gene sequence: CDR1 SEHNR, CDR2 FQNEAQ (reference sequence). This CDR3 spans 15 amino acids.

The gene calls are TRBV27 and TRBJ2-3; no reliable D call. Germline CDR1 MNHEY, CDR2 SMNVEV (reference sequence). The CDR3 extends over 14 amino acids. V shed 0 bases and J shed 5 bases, with 9 bases lying between them. CDR3 loop: CASSLSPHIDTQYF. Written as DNA, the CDR3 is TGTGCCAGCAGTTTATCGCCACATATAGATACGCAGTATTTT.

J is TRBJ2-7 and V is TRBV7-9; 7 bases are a match to TRBD1. Unmatched junction bases numbered 8, after V lost 3 bases and J lost 3 bases. This CDR3 region has 15 residues. Germline CDR1 and CDR2: SEHNR and FQNEAQ (reference sequence). The CDR3 bases are TGTGCCAGCAGCTTCGGACAGGCACCTATCTACGAGCAGTACTTC. Translated: CASSFGQAPIYEQYF. Full variable domain (missing parts from reference TRBV7-9 and TRBJ2-7): DTGVSQNPRHKITKRGQNVTFRCDPISEHNRLYWYRQTLGQGPEFLTYFQNEAQLEKSRLLSDRFSAERPKGSFSTLEIQRTEQGDSAMYLCASSFGQAPIYEQYFGPGTRLTVT.

The chain couples TRBV4-2 to TRBJ2-2; no reliable D call. The CDR3 consists of 12 residues. V was shortened by 3 bases and J by 6 bases, with 5 bases between the two germline ends. Germline V lookup: CDR1 LGHNA, CDR2 YNFKEQ. This chain's CDR3 is CASSQGSGELFF. CDR3 nucleotide sequence: TGTGCCAGCAGCCAGGGGTCCGGGGAGCTGTTTTTT.

The chain is built from TRBV27 and TRBJ2-7; 7 nucleotides align to TRBD2. The germline V gene encodes CDR1 MNHEY and CDR2 SMNVEV (reference sequence). V dropped 0 bases and J dropped 2; count of bases not matched to a gene: 4. The CDR3 totals 15 residues. This CDR3 reads CASSLSDGTTYEQYF. CDR3 DNA sequence: TGTGCCAGCAGTTTATCCGACGGGACTACCTACGAGCAGTACTTC.

With regard to this clone: A much larger clone lies a single base off, so this may be a read error. The V gene is TRBV27, the J gene TRBJ2-7; D may match TRBD1 or TRBD2 (5 bases each). This CDR3 comprises 12 residues. CDR1 is MNHEY, CDR2 SMNVEV, per germline (reference sequence). V lost 6 bases to trimming and J lost 0 bases, with 6 bases between them. In nucleotides, the CDR3 is TGTGCCAGCAGGGGGGACTCCTACGAGCAGTACTTC. This encodes CASRGDSYEQYF.

The V gene is TRBV7-3, the J gene TRBJ2-5, with 10 bases lining up with TRBD2. The length of the CDR3 is 13 residues. The germline CDR1 and CDR2 sequences are SGHTA and FQGTGA. The CDR3 loop reads CATASGSQETQYF. The CDR3 bases are TGTGCTACCGCTAGCGGGAGTCAGGAGACCCAGTACTTC.

The gene calls are TRBV5-4 and TRBJ1-1; a weak D match, TRBD1 (5 bases). This CDR3 contains 15 residues. The germline V gene has CDR1 SGHNT and CDR2 YYREEE (reference sequence). Trimming shortened V by 0 bases and J by 11 bases, and 20 bases separated the two germline ends. CDR3 sequence reads: CASSLGGDLPLRAFF. As DNA, the CDR3 is TGTGCCAGCAGCTTGGGGGGGGACCTCCCTTTGAGGGCTTTCTTT.

The rearrangement joins TRBV7-9 to TRBJ1-5; 7 nucleotides agree with TRBD1. V dropped 3 bases and J dropped 5; count of bases not matched to a gene: 7. The germline gives CDR1 SEHNR, CDR2 FQNEAQ (reference sequence). The CDR3 has 15 residues. This CDR3 is CASSFDGQDDQPQHF. DNA for the CDR3: TGTGCCAGCAGCTTTGACGGACAGGATGATCAGCCCCAGCATTTT.

The rearrangement uses TRBV19 and TRBJ2-5; TRBD2 matches at 14 bases. Germline loops: CDR1 LNHDA, CDR2 SQIVND (reference sequence). CDR3 length: 18 residues. J lost 5 bases, V lost 3 bases, and 11 bases had no gene match. The CDR3 nucleotides are TGTGCCAGTAGTATCTCGGGACTAGCGGGAGTCCTTCACGAGACCCAGTACTTC. Its protein product is CASSISGLAGVLHETQYF.

This clone appeared a single time. The V and J genes are TRBV25-1 and TRBJ1-1; 7 nucleotides match TRBD1. The CDR3 has 15 amino acids. V shed 4 bases and J 1 base; nucleotides not matched to a gene: 6. From germline, CDR1 is MGHDK and CDR2 SYGVNS. The CDR3 DNA reads TGTGCCAGCAGTGTAGCCGGGACAGAGAACACTGAAGCTTTCTTT. Residues: CASSVAGTENTEAFF.

The sample holds one count of this clone. This chain uses TRBV30 with TRBJ1-1, with TRBD1 identical over 7 bases. This CDR3 contains 13 residues. Germline CDR1 is GTSNPN and CDR2 is SVGIG (reference sequence). V shed 3 bases and J 1 base; nucleotides not matched to a gene: 2. This CDR3 reads CAWRGQQNTEAFF. The CDR3 bases are TGTGCCTGGAGGGGACAGCAGAACACTGAAGCTTTCTTT.

The chain has TRBV4-3 and TRBJ2-7; D remains unclear. V was clipped by 1 base and J by 3 bases, with 13 bases between them. CDR1 and CDR2 from the germline V gene are LGHNA and YSLEER. This CDR3 has 15 amino acids. The CDR3 sequence is CASSQGALGYYEQYF. CDR3 sequence (DNA): TGCGCCAGCAGCCAAGGAGCTCTAGGTTACTACGAGCAGTACTTC.

The CDR3 coding sequence is TGTGCCAGAAGCCTACAGGAGTTAGGATATGGCTACACCTTC. Translated: CARSLQELGYGYTF. The chain is built from TRBV5-3 and TRBJ1-2, with D possibly matching TRBD1 (5 bases). TRBV5-3 is assigned to the ORF class and has an uncertain function. V was cut by 4 bases and J by 5 bases, with 15 bases left in between. The CDR3 has 14 amino acids.